This entry concerns a single TCR beta chain. The data originate from a study of blood T cell repertoires in COVID-19. Germline CDR1 and CDR2: DFQATT and SNEGSKA (reference sequence). The length of the CDR3 is 11 residues. V dropped 1 base and J dropped 12; count of bases not matched to a gene: 0. Participants spanned ages about 18 to 100 years and resided in fewer than 30 US areas. Profiled with immunoSEQ multiplex PCR; TCRdb holds only in-frame clones, not every one. The profile shows approximately 300,000 clones, 89% of them singletons. The source is a man aged 55 to 70 who had recovered from COVID-19. The chain couples TRBV20-1 to TRBJ2-4; 10 bases map to TRBD1. Sequences were obtained from PBMCs or T cells enriched from blood (not recorded which). The CDR3, as DNA: TGCAGTGCTAGAGGACAGGGGGCTCAGTACTTC. It yields the protein CSARGQGAQYF.